This T cell receptor beta chain was recorded in a study of blood T cell repertoires in COVID-19. Overall study context: Material from acute and convalescent COVID-19 was sourced from the United States, Italy and Spain. Nucleic acid was either cDNA or gDNA, and it came from T cells, B-cell-depleted T cells, or PBMCs.

The assay was immunoSEQ multiplex PCR, and TCRdb's table has in-frame clones only and misses some. The sample lists hundreds of thousands of clones, roughly nine tenths occurring once. Participants' reported clinical history set cohort assignment. Two negative PCRs, clearance, or symptom resolution characterized the recovered Cohort 3 donors. J lost 8 bases, V lost 6 bases, and 8 bases had no gene match. CDR1 KGHSH and CDR2 LQKENI come from the germline V gene. The CDR3 is 14 amino acids. The sequencing sample was made of PBMCs or T cells enriched from blood (not recorded which). This chain uses TRBV18 with TRBJ1-4, with 8 bases matching TRBD1. The TCR sequence derives from a man between 60 and 75 years old who had recovered from COVID-19. The CDR3 is CASSQGAGGEKLFF. For the CDR3, the DNA is TGTGCCAGCTCCCAGGGGGCTGGGGGGGAAAAACTGTTTTTT.